The 22 T cell receptor beta chains below all came from one sample that was sequenced in a study of cytomegalovirus exposure and HLA in healthy donors. The study ran its PCR with 60 Vbeta and 13 Jbeta primers. Data came from immunoSEQ multiplex PCR; TCRdb stores just in-frame clones and leaves some out. The data hold about 170,000 clones, with roughly 70% observed a single time. Sequencing was carried out using PBMCs. The receptor set was obtained from a girl aged 5 to 17 in good health and CMV-seronegative.

This clone was counted a few times. The V and J genes are TRBV25-1 and TRBJ1-4, with a weak D call TRBD1 (6 bases). Between the trimmed V and J ends, which lost 4 bases and 7 bases, there was a span of 13 bases. The CDR3 spans 14 residues. CDR1 and CDR2 (germline): MGHDK, SYGVNS. The DNA for the CDR3 is TGTGCCAGCAGTGCTACAGGGTTAGTTGAAAAACTGTTTTTT. Protein: CASSATGLVEKLFF.

Worth noting for this clone: The germline gene is not matched at one end of the junction; a read error may be the cause. The chain is built from TRBV4-1 and TRBJ2-7; 10 nucleotides match TRBD1. Germline CDR1 reads MGHRA; CDR2 reads YSYEKL. This CDR3 has 12 amino acids. The CDR3 loop reads CASSQAGTGVAF. The DNA for the CDR3 is TGCGCCAGCAGCCAGGCTGGGACAGGGGTAGCCTTC.

The rearrangement links TRBV2 to TRBJ2-3; 9 nucleotides align to TRBD2. Germline trimming cut 6 bases from V and 5 bases from J; bases unmatched to any gene: 9. The germline V gene encodes CDR1 SNHLY and CDR2 FYNNEI. This CDR3 comprises 15 residues. As DNA, the CDR3 is TGTGCCAGCAGGGGTCGCGGGGGGGCAGGAGATACGCAGTATTTT. It is translated as CASRGRGGAGDTQYF. Complete variable domain (other parts from reference TRBV2 and TRBJ2-3): EPEVTQTPSHQVTQMGQEVILRCVPISNHLYFYWYRQILGQKVEFLVSFYNNEISEKSEIFDDQFSVERPDGSNFTLKIRSTKLEDSAMYFCASRGRGGAGDTQYFGPGTRLTVL.

The chain carries TRBV14 and TRBJ2-1; 8 bases are shared with TRBD1. The junction had 10 bases not matched to a gene; V was cut back by 4 bases and J by 8 bases. The germline V gene has CDR1 SGHDN and CDR2 FVKESK. The CDR3 runs 15 residues. The CDR3 protein is CASSRPTTGEDEQFF. CDR3 DNA sequence: TGTGCCAGCAGCCGACCTACGACAGGGGAAGATGAGCAGTTCTTC.

There are a few counts of this clone. This chain joins TRBV7-9 and TRBJ1-1, with 8 bases matching TRBD1. Germline V gene lookup returns CDR1 SEHNR and CDR2 FQNEAQ (reference sequence). V was clipped by 2 bases and J by 1 base; unmatched bases: 12. CDR3 size: 18 residues. CDR3 sequence reads: CASSLRSIRTGRNTEAFF. In DNA, the CDR3 is TGTGCCAGCAGCTTAAGGTCCATCCGGACAGGGAGGAACACTGAAGCTTTCTTT. The full variable domain, completed using reference TRBV7-9 and TRBJ1-1, is DTGVSQNPRHKITKRGQNVTFRCDPISEHNRLYWYRQTLGQGPEFLTYFQNEAQLEKSRLLSDRFSAERPKGSFSTLEIQRTEQGDSAMYLCASSLRSIRTGRNTEAFFGQGTRLTVV.

V gene TRBV18 combines with J gene TRBJ2-7, with 7 bases that match TRBD1. Trimming at V came to 2 bases and at J to 6 bases, leaving 7 bases not matched to a gene. Germline CDR1 is KGHSH and CDR2 is LQKENI. There are 14 residues in the CDR3. The CDR3 DNA follows: TGTGCCAGCTCACCAGACAGGGTGGGGGCCGAGCAGTACTTC. Its protein product is CASSPDRVGAEQYF.

The chain is built from TRBV6-6 and TRBJ2-6; 7 bases align to TRBD2. V shed 2 bases, J shed 16 bases, and the junction held 8 bases outside the gene matches. CDR3 length: 13 residues. Germline V gene lookup returns CDR1 MNHNY and CDR2 SVGAGI (reference sequence). The CDR3 DNA sequence: TGTGCCAGCAGTTACCCGGGGGGTGCAGGGCTGACTTTC. This codes for CASSYPGGAGLTF.

This clone was recorded a few times. The chain combines TRBV6-1 with TRBJ1-2; D call uncertain. This CDR3 region has 13 residues. Trimming stripped 6 bases from V and 3 bases from J, with 11 bases between. From germline, CDR1 is MNHNS and CDR2 SASEGT. This CDR3 is CASSLNGYYGYTF. CDR3 coding DNA: TGTGCCAGCAGCCTGAACGGGTACTATGGCTACACCTTC.

This clone showed up just a few times. This chain joins TRBV5-6 and TRBJ1-1; D may be TRBD1 (6 bases). The CDR3 is made up of 17 amino acids. Trimming cost V 4 bases and J 0 bases, with 19 bases left between them. The germline CDR1 and CDR2 sequences are SGHDT and YYEEEE. The CDR3 nucleotides are TGTGCCAGCAGCCGAAACAGGGCAGGAAAAATGAACACTGAAGCTTTCTTT. The encoded protein is CASSRNRAGKMNTEAFF.

The chain joins TRBV6-1 to TRBJ2-2, with 7 bases that match TRBD2. Germline-derived CDR1 and CDR2 are MNHNS and SASEGT. With V trimmed by 8 bases and J by 5 bases, 11 bases remained unmatched. CDR3 length: 15 residues. CDR3 residues: CASGTPGGGTGELFF. The DNA for the CDR3 is TGTGCCAGCGGGACTCCCGGGGGAGGGACCGGGGAGCTGTTTTTT.

V is TRBV14 and J is TRBJ2-7; TRBD1 is a possible D gene (7 bases). CDR1 and CDR2 from the germline V gene are SGHDN and FVKESK. Trimming removed 5 bases at V and 9 bases at J, with 20 bases between. The CDR3 consists of 14 residues. The CDR3 nucleotides read TGTGCCAGCAGCAAACATGGAGGGGGCGAACGGCAGTACTTC. It translates to CASSKHGGGERQYF.

This clone was counted a single time. J is TRBJ1-2 and V is TRBV6-5; the D is unclear. Germline assignment: CDR1 MNHEY and CDR2 SVGAGI. V was pared by 0 bases and J by 2 bases, with 13 bases between. The CDR3 covers 16 residues. CDR3 residues: CASSYSKVPANYGYTF. Written as DNA, the CDR3 is TGTGCCAGCAGTTACTCGAAGGTCCCAGCGAACTATGGCTACACCTTC.

This clone occurred a few times. The chain has TRBV7-9 and TRBJ1-5; D is unclear. Germline values: CDR1 SEHNR, CDR2 FQNEAQ (reference sequence). Trimming took off 5 bases at V and 5 bases at J, with 10 bases between the two ends. This CDR3 contains 13 residues. In DNA, the CDR3 is TGTGCCAGCAGCGTAAACCAGGATCAGCCCCAGCATTTT. Translated: CASSVNQDQPQHF. The entire variable domain, with the rest obtained from reference TRBV7-9 and TRBJ1-5, is as follows: DTGVSQNPRHKITKRGQNVTFRCDPISEHNRLYWYRQTLGQGPEFLTYFQNEAQLEKSRLLSDRFSAERPKGSFSTLEIQRTEQGDSAMYLCASSVNQDQPQHFGDGTRLSIL.

V usage is TRBV6-1 and J usage is TRBJ1-6, with a tentative D call TRBD1 (5 bases). The V gene's germline CDR1 is MNHNS and CDR2 SASEGT. The V gene lost 2 bases and the J gene lost 8 bases, with 13 bases spanning the gap. This CDR3 region has 15 residues. The CDR3 protein is CASSEREEGDSPLHF. The CDR3 DNA reads as TGTGCCAGCAGTGAACGGGAGGAAGGGGATTCACCCCTCCACTTT.

The V gene is TRBV6-5, the J gene TRBJ1-1; no clear D gene. The V and J ends lost 0 bases and 7 bases respectively, with 9 bases between them. Germline values: CDR1 MNHEY, CDR2 SVGAGI. The CDR3 runs 13 residues. The CDR3 loop reads CASSYSGVSEAFF. In nucleotides, the CDR3 is TGTGCCAGCAGTTACTCCGGGGTTAGTGAAGCTTTCTTT.

The chain combines TRBV6-1 with TRBJ2-7; the D is unclear. Trimming left V 6 bases short and J 2 bases short, with 17 bases between. Germline V lookup: CDR1 MNHNS, CDR2 SASEGT. This CDR3 is 15 amino acids long. The CDR3 protein is CASSPQDSYPYEQYF. Written as DNA, the CDR3 is TGTGCCAGCAGCCCGCAGGATTCCTATCCCTACGAGCAGTACTTC.

This clone is a singleton in its sample. V usage is TRBV5-4 and J usage is TRBJ2-2; 11 nucleotides match TRBD1. Losses at the gene ends were 2 bases for V and 4 bases for J; bases not matched to a gene: 10. The CDR3 loop spans 18 amino acids. CDR1 and CDR2 (germline): SGHNT, YYREEE (reference sequence). The CDR3 region is CASSLAGTGGGFTGELFF. CDR3 DNA sequence: TGTGCCAGCAGCTTAGCCGGGACAGGGGGAGGATTCACCGGGGAGCTGTTTTTT.

The gene calls are TRBV12-5 and TRBJ2-6; TRBD1 is a possible D gene (5 bases). Trimming shortened V by 1 base and J by 1 base, and 11 bases separated the two germline ends. Germline V CDR1 and CDR2: LGHNT, FRNRAP. The CDR3 runs 17 residues. The CDR3 is CASGLAQDTSGANVLTF. CDR3 nucleotides: TGTGCTAGTGGTTTGGCACAGGATACTTCTGGGGCCAACGTCCTGACTTTC.

The chain recombines TRBV11-2 with TRBJ2-1; 10 bases are a match to TRBD2. Germline V gene lookup returns CDR1 SGHAT and CDR2 FQNNGV. V shed 4 bases, J shed 7 bases, and the junction held 10 bases outside the gene matches. The CDR3 runs to 16 residues. The CDR3: CASSSLSGGAGNEQFF. CDR3 nucleotide sequence: TGTGCCAGCAGCTCCCTAAGCGGGGGGGCGGGGAATGAGCAGTTCTTC.

This rearrangement joins TRBV27 to TRBJ1-5, with 8 bases that match TRBD1. Germline values: CDR1 MNHEY, CDR2 SMNVEV (reference sequence). The ends lost 2 bases at V and 4 bases at J; junction bases unmatched: 4. This CDR3 contains 15 residues. The CDR3 reads CASSLHRGLNQPQHF. The CDR3 DNA is TGTGCCAGCAGTTTACACAGGGGGTTAAATCAGCCCCAGCATTTT.

V usage is TRBV7-9 and J usage is TRBJ2-3; TRBD2 is a possible D gene (6 bases). Germline V lookup: CDR1 SEHNR, CDR2 FQNEAQ (reference sequence). The CDR3 is 14 residues long. V lost 9 bases and J lost 2, with 15 bases in between. The CDR3 region has the DNA TGTGCCAGTGAAATGGGGGGATTCACAGATACGCAGTATTTT. This codes for CASEMGGFTDTQYF. Drawing the rest from reference TRBV7-9 and TRBJ2-3, the complete variable domain is DTGVSQNPRHKITKRGQNVTFRCDPISEHNRLYWYRQTLGQGPEFLTYFQNEAQLEKSRLLSDRFSAERPKGSFSTLEIQRTEQGDSAMYLCASEMGGFTDTQYFGPGTRLTVL.

This clone was observed a few times. CDR3: CASSYSPGIGHNEQFF. The CDR3 DNA is TGTGCCAGCAGTTACTCCCCCGGGATTGGACACAATGAGCAGTTCTTC. V usage is TRBV6-5 and J usage is TRBJ2-1; D is perhaps TRBD2 (5 bases). CDR1 MNHEY and CDR2 SVGAGI come from the germline V gene. Trimming pared 0 bases from V and 5 bases from J, leaving 14 bases between. The CDR3 loop spans 16 amino acids.